This T cell receptor (beta chain) was retrieved from a study of cytomegalovirus exposure and HLA in healthy donors. Germline V lookup: CDR1 LGHNA, CDR2 YSLEER. Unmatched junction bases numbered 11, after V lost 5 bases and J lost 8 bases. This CDR3 contains 15 residues. PCR primers comprised 60 Vbeta and 13 Jbeta primers. Profiled with immunoSEQ multiplex PCR; TCRdb holds only in-frame clones, not every one. This sample carries about 60,000 clones, 75% to 80% of them seen once, and the ten largest clones take about 2.3%. V and J are TRBV4-3 and TRBJ2-1; 8 bases line up with TRBD2. Source material: PBMCs. This sequence originates from a female donor in good health and CMV-seronegative. The CDR3 sequence: CASSSGLALRDEQFF. The CDR3 DNA follows: TGCGCCAGCAGCTCTGGACTAGCCCTTCGCGATGAGCAGTTCTTC.